A single sample gave rise to the 9 T cell receptor beta chains below, sequenced in a study of OX40 agonist ivuxolimab in advanced cancers. Some clones are missing from TCRdb's copy, which holds only in-frame ones; the method was immunoSEQ multiplex PCR. The table has 60,000 to 85,000 clones, roughly 90% seen once. Sequencing used CD4+ or CD8+ T cells sorted from blood, obtained in a trial of the OX40 agonist ivuxolimab. These receptors were obtained from an adult with an advanced solid tumor such as melanoma, head and neck, liver or kidney cancer.

This clone was recorded once. The chain recombines TRBV6-1 with TRBJ1-2; weak D call: TRBD1 (5 bases). Per the germline V gene, CDR1 is MNHNS and CDR2 is SASEGT. The V gene lost 4 bases and the J gene lost 2 bases, with 14 bases spanning the gap. CDR3 length equals 15 residues. The CDR3 DNA is TGTGCCAGCAGTGTCACAGGACCCACCAACTATGGCTACACCTTC. Residues: CASSVTGPTNYGYTF.

V usage is TRBV5-1 and J usage is TRBJ2-1, with 13 bases that match TRBD2. V dropped 1 base and J dropped 9; count of bases not matched to a gene: 7. Germline CDR1 reads SGHRS; CDR2 reads YFSETQ. The CDR3 is made up of 16 amino acids. The CDR3 loop is CASSLSGLAGPSEQFF. CDR3 in DNA: TGCGCCAGCAGCTTGTCGGGACTAGCGGGACCCAGTGAGCAGTTCTTC.

The chain recombines TRBV19 with TRBJ2-1; 8 bases align to TRBD2. The J segment lost 7 bases and the V segment lost 4 bases, leaving 15 bases of the junction unmatched. Germline-derived CDR1 and CDR2 are LNHDA and SQIVND (reference sequence). CDR3 length: 17 amino acids. CDR3 nucleotides: TGTGCCAGTAGTACCAGAACCCGACCCGGGACTAGTAATGAGCAGTTCTTC. Its protein product is CASSTRTRPGTSNEQFF.

The V gene is TRBV9, the J gene TRBJ2-4; 10 bases align to TRBD2. Germline CDR1 and CDR2: SGDLS and YYNGEE. The junction had 6 bases not matched to a gene; V was cut back by 3 bases and J by 12 bases. This CDR3 contains 13 residues. CDR3 sequence: CASSEPGLATQYF. In DNA form, the CDR3 reads TGTGCCAGCAGCGAACCGGGACTAGCGACTCAGTACTTC. Combining the CDR3 with reference TRBV9 and TRBJ2-4 gives the whole variable domain DSGVTQTPKHLITATGQRVTLRCSPRSGDLSVYWYQQSLDQGLQFLIQYYNGEERAKGNILERFSAQQFPDLHSELNLSSLELGDSALYFCASSEPGLATQYFGAGTRLSVL.

The chain uses TRBV19 and TRBJ2-1, with 10 bases matching TRBD2. The CDR3 length is 19 residues. Trimming removed 0 bases from V and 5 bases from J; junction bases left unmatched: 13. Germline V gives CDR1 LNHDA, CDR2 SQIVND (reference sequence). CDR3 protein: CASSIDPLGLAEGDNEQFF. CDR3 DNA: TGTGCCAGTAGTATAGATCCCCTTGGACTAGCGGAGGGGGACAATGAGCAGTTCTTC.

This chain connects TRBV5-5 to TRBJ2-1, with D unresolved. The V end lost 0 bases, the J end lost 5 bases, and 15 bases lay between the germline ends. The CDR3 is 16 amino acids. CDR1 and CDR2 from the germline V gene are SGHKS and YYEKEE (reference sequence). CDR3 nucleotides: TGTGCCAGCAGCTTGGTTCGGCCAGCCTTAAACAATGAGCAGTTCTTC. This codes for CASSLVRPALNNEQFF. The full variable domain, rest sourced from reference TRBV5-5 and TRBJ2-1, is DAGVTQSPTHLIKTRGQQVTLRCSPISGHKSVSWYQQVLGQGPQFIFQYYEKEERGRGNFPDRFSARQFPNYSSELNVNALLLGDSALYLCASSLVRPALNNEQFFGPGTRLTVL.

The chain has TRBV7-8 and TRBJ1-5, with D unresolved. V lost 4 bases and J lost 3, with 10 bases in between. This CDR3 has 14 amino acids. CDR1 SGHVS and CDR2 FQNEAQ come from the germline V gene. The CDR3 DNA follows: TGTGCCAGCAGCTACCGGGCCCCCAATCAGCCCCAGCATTTT. Translated, it gives CASSYRAPNQPQHF.

The V gene is TRBV28, the J gene TRBJ1-5; weak D call: TRBD1 (5 bases). Germline CDR1 reads MDHEN; CDR2 reads SYDVKM. This CDR3 region has 15 residues. V was cut by 6 bases and J by 0 bases, with 12 bases left in between. CDR3: CASRYQGGSNQPQHF. The CDR3 coding sequence is TGTGCCAGCAGGTATCAGGGAGGTAGCAATCAGCCCCAGCATTTT.

This sequence joins TRBV30 and TRBJ2-2; D is unclear. CDR3 size: 11 residues. The ends were cut back, 4 bases at V and 6 bases at J, with 6 bases in the middle. Germline CDR1 and CDR2: GTSNPN and SVGIG (reference sequence). CDR3 residues: CAWTPAGELFF. CDR3 in DNA: TGTGCCTGGACCCCTGCCGGGGAGCTGTTTTTT.